These 3 T cell receptor beta chains were sequenced from one sample in a study of shared T cell receptors in the human thymus. TCRdb's copy holds only in-frame clones and misses some; the assay was immunoSEQ multiplex PCR. The repertoire includes about 660,000 clones, approximately 88% of them detected once, and 0.008% to 0.011% sits in the top ten. The sample also formed part of further work on human thymus T cells.

Sequencing was done on a sample of thymocytes. These receptors came from a boy under three years old with a congenital heart defect.

The V gene is TRBV5-4, the J gene TRBJ2-1; 9 bases match TRBD1. This CDR3 region has 15 residues. Germline assignment: CDR1 SGHNT and CDR2 YYREEE (reference sequence). Trimming took 0 bases from V and 3 from J; bases not matched to a gene: 1. CDR3 loop: CASSLAGQGYNEQFF. The CDR3 DNA sequence: TGTGCCAGCAGCTTGGCGGGACAGGGCTACAATGAGCAGTTCTTC.

This chain links TRBV7-9 with TRBJ2-7; D is possibly TRBD1 (6 bases). CDR1 and CDR2 from the germline V gene are SEHNR and FQNEAQ (reference sequence). V lost 5 bases to trimming and J lost 5 bases, with 22 bases between them. This CDR3 spans 16 amino acids. The CDR3 here is CASSHHRVYYQDEQYF. Written as DNA, the CDR3 is TGTGCCAGCAGCCACCACAGGGTCTACTATCAAGACGAGCAGTACTTC.

The chain employs TRBV13 and TRBJ1-1, with TRBD1 as a possible D gene (5 bases). Deletions cut 9 bases from V and 6 bases from J, with 20 bases between. From germline, CDR1 is PRHDT and CDR2 FYEKMQ (reference sequence). This CDR3 has 14 amino acids. DNA of the CDR3: TGTGCCAGGATGGGGTCGCCAGGGCGGCCTGAAGCTTTCTTT. Residues: CARMGSPGRPEAFF.